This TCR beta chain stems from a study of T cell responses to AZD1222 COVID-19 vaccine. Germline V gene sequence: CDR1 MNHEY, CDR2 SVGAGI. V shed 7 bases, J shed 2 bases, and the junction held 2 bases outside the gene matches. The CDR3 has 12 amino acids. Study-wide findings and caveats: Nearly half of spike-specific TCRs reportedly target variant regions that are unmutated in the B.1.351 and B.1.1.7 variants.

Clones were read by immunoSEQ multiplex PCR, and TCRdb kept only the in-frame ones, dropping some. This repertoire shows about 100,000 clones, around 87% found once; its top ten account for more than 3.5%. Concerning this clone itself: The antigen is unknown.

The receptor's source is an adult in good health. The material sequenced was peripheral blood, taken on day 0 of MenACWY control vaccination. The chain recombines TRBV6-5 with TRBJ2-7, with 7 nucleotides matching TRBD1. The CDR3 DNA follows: TGTGCCAGCACCGGGACAGCCTACGAGCAGTACTTC. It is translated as CASTGTAYEQYF.